A selection of T cell receptor beta chains follows, all from one sample in a study of identifying expanded T cells in peripheral blood. Here immunoSEQ multiplex PCR was the method, and the copy in TCRdb shows in-frame clones only, minus some. The sample has tens of thousands of clones; 84% are singletons. The sequenced sample was blood. Every receptor here comes from a person aged 18 to 75 in good health. The CDR3 runs from the conserved cysteine through the conserved F or W. Each record gives: V gene, CDR3 protein.

>TRBV6-5
CASSLGGYYEQYF
>TRBV19
CASSPIADLGETQYF
>TRBV7-3
CASSLGGGAGNQPQHF
>TRBV28
CASSFPGLGYTF
>TRBV5-1
CASSPRANNYGYTF
>TRBV27
CASSLRVGTGTYEQYF
>TRBV10-3
CAISERGGAYEQYF
>TRBV6-1
CASSEGFGQPQHF
>TRBV11-3
CASSPGAAFSYEQYF
>TRBV28
CASNPGVPAYKNIQYF
>TRBV18
CASSLDRGLLTGSGNTIYF
>TRBV29-1
CSVEDNRGPEAFF
>TRBV6-5
CASRWTSGGEQFF
>TRBV18
CASSRRGGVFIHMYEQYF
>TRBV7-9
CASSSPPGQDGNTIYF
>TRBV30
CAWSGTGNQPQHF
>TRBV5-4
CASSSGLGSSYEQYF
>TRBV2
CASTLDRYNEQFF
>TRBV7-2
CASSPIIPRGEKLFF
>TRBV2
CASSVFRVLGTAVDNEQFF
>TRBV28
CATTNFKGFETYEQYF
>TRBV7-2
CASTVSMNTEAFF
>TRBV11-2
CASSLEGPIKTGEKLFF
>TRBV28
CASSPRVETQYF
>TRBV18
CASSPSVGHTSGNTIYF
>TRBV4-1
CASSQGADRNPRETQYF
>TRBV18
CASSPILGPSSGNTIYF
>TRBV7-2
CASSFGGLSSYEQYF
>TRBV5-1
CASSLGDGGRVTEAFF
>TRBV2
CASLRDRVETQYF
>TRBV16
CASSPQGLASNTGELFF
>TRBV10-3
CAIGLNEQFF
>TRBV9
CASSVGASGRGETQYF
>TRBV6-6
CASSYSTGQGSKTQYF
>TRBV10-3
CAISEGGRQYF
>TRBV18
CASSPHGGSYNEQFF
>TRBV29-1
CSVGALNSGANVLTF
>TRBV5-4
CASSSPSGTDTQYF
>TRBV21-1
CASSKAHWDRRPNEQFF
>TRBV19
CASNRLGVSSYNEQFF
>TRBV10-3
CAISESTGGRDTQYF
>TRBV19
CASSTDRWAGELFF
>TRBV14
CASSQLGARVETQYF
>TRBV21-1
CATTSTQGPNQPQHF
>TRBV5-8
CASSRRRDQPQHF